The source of this T cell receptor beta chain is a study of blood T cell repertoires in COVID-19. Study-wide background: Nucleic acid was either cDNA or gDNA, and it came from T cells, B-cell-depleted T cells, or PBMCs.

Authors' data handling: Cell counts per sample came from amplifying reference gene primers. Sequencing used immunoSEQ multiplex PCR; TCRdb keeps in-frame clones, though not all of them. The V and J calls and clone size are taken from that table; D and trimming were inferred from the DNA. The profile shows around 120,000 clones, 90% of them singletons. Per the germline V gene, CDR1 is LGHDT and CDR2 is YNNKEL (reference sequence). The V and J ends lost 4 bases and 12 bases respectively, with 16 bases between them. The CDR3 loop spans 13 amino acids. This TCR came from a woman aged 60-75 years with COVID-19, enrolled during active disease. Sequenced sample: peripheral blood. The chain uses TRBV3-1 (or the pseudogene TRBV3-2) and TRBJ2-1; D call uncertain. The CDR3 here is CASSPEKTIGQFF. The CDR3 DNA follows: TGTGCCAGCAGCCCTGAGAAGACAATCGGGCAGTTCTTC.